What follows are 6 T cell receptor beta chains derived from one specimen sequenced in a study of T cell clones after liver transplantation. Profiled with immunoSEQ multiplex PCR; TCRdb holds only in-frame clones, not every one. The data contain approximately 55,000 clones, 55% to 85% of them singletons. The starting material was CD4+ T cells from blood, obtained approximately 54 months after liver transplant. The receptors derive from a human patient who received a liver transplant. A share of the T cells may be of graft donor origin.

CDR3 loop: CASSGGALGNTIYF. In DNA form, the CDR3 reads TGTGCCAGCAGCGGCGGGGCTTTGGGAAACACCATATATTTT. The chain combines TRBV6-6 with TRBJ1-3; tentatively, D is TRBD1 (5 bases). V lost 6 bases and J 4 bases, leaving 13 bases between the germline ends. The CDR3 extends over 14 amino acids. Germline CDR1 MNHNY, CDR2 SVGAGI (reference sequence).

This clone was seen once. The rearrangement joins TRBV19 to TRBJ2-7; D is unclear. V gave up 3 bases and J gave up 0 bases, with 9 bases separating them. The germline V gene has CDR1 LNHDA and CDR2 SQIVND (reference sequence). The CDR3 extends over 14 amino acids. The CDR3 coding sequence is TGTGCCAGTAGTATGAACCTCGACTCCTACGAGCAGTACTTC. Amino acid sequence: CASSMNLDSYEQYF.

V usage is TRBV18 and J usage is TRBJ1-4; D is ambiguous. This CDR3 is built from 15 residues. V was cut by 5 bases and J by 0 bases, with 10 bases left in between. Germline lookup yields CDR1 KGHSH and CDR2 LQKENI. Here the CDR3 reads CASSKTLATNEKLFF. CDR3 bases: TGTGCCAGCTCAAAAACTCTAGCAACTAATGAAAAACTGTTTTTT. Combining the CDR3 with reference TRBV18 and TRBJ1-4 gives the whole variable domain NAGVMQNPRHLVRRRGQEARLRCSPMKGHSHVYWYRQLPEEGLKFMVYLQKENIIDESGMPKERFSAEFPKEGPSILRIQQVVRGDSAAYFCASSKTLATNEKLFFGSGTQLSVL.

There are a few counts of this clone. This rearrangement joins TRBV6-6 to TRBJ2-7; 9 positions match TRBD1. This CDR3 has 15 amino acids. The germline CDR1 and CDR2 sequences are MNHNY and SVGAGI (reference sequence). V lost 0 bases and J lost 4; bases outside the gene matches: 4. The CDR3 loop reads CASSYSSGQGYEQYF. In DNA, the CDR3 is TGTGCCAGCAGTTACTCTTCGGGACAGGGTTACGAGCAGTACTTC.

V usage is TRBV9 and J usage is TRBJ2-4, with 9 bases lining up with TRBD2. Trimming took 0 bases from V and 3 from J; bases not matched to a gene: 13. The CDR3 runs to 19 residues. Germline CDR1 and CDR2: SGDLS and YYNGEE. CDR3 bases: TGTGCCAGCAGCGTAGCCTTCCTAGCGGGGCCGCCACTCAAAAACATTCAGTACTTC. This translates into CASSVAFLAGPPLKNIQYF.

The sample holds a few counts of this clone. This rearrangement joins TRBV6-6 to TRBJ1-1, with D unclear. This CDR3 comprises 13 residues. CDR1 MNHNY and CDR2 SVGAGI come from the germline V gene (reference sequence). V lost 4 bases and J 4 bases, leaving 10 bases between the germline ends. The DNA of the CDR3 is TGTGCCAGCAGTTCCATCGGGAGCACTGAAGCTTTCTTT. Translation gives CASSSIGSTEAFF.